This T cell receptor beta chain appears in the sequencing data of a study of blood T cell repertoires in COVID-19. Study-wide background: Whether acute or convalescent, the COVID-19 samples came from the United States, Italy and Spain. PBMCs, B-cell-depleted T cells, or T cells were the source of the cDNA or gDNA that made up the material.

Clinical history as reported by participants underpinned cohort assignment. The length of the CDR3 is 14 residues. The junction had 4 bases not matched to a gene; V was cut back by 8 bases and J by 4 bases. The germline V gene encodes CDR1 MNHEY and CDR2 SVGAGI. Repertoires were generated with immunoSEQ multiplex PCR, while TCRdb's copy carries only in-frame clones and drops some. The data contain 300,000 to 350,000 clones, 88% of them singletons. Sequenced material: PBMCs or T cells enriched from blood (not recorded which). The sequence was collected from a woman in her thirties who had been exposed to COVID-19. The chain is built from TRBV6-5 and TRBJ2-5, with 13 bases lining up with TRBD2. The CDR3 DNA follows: TGTGCCAGCCGGACTAGCGGGAGTCGAGAGACCCAGTACTTC. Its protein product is CASRTSGSRETQYF.